The source of this TCR beta chain is a study of blood T cells in healthy people across ages. Then a second PCR, running about 6 to 12 cycles, was carried out with a sample-barcoded 5' primer and a J-beta primer mix. A tag from a template-switch adaptor with 12 random nucleotides marked each cDNA molecule. TCRdb reprocessed the 5' RACE reads with MiXCR, giving one entry per CDR3 protein. Of about 1,800,000 distinct CDR3 sequences listed, approximately 28% were seen once; the top ten hold about 8%. CDR3 length equals 15 residues. V lost 2 bases and J lost 7; bases outside the gene matches: 7. Germline V gene sequence: CDR1 KGHDR, CDR2 SFDVKD. Overall study results and limits: Naive CD4+ cells and diversity were both higher in long-lived donors than in aged donors. Strong correlation linked observed beta diversity and percent naive T cells.

Turning to this clonotype: Its antigen is unknown. A single base separates this from a much larger clone, so it may be a read error.

Sequenced material: blood. The chain recombines TRBV24-1 with TRBJ2-7; 10 bases match TRBD1. The clonotype originates from a woman in her thirties in good health. DNA for the CDR3: TGTGCCACCAGTGATTCCGGGACAGGGGTCAATGAGCAGTACTTC. Its protein is CATSDSGTGVNEQYF.